This record concerns one TCR beta chain sequence. This entry belongs to a study of CXCR3-negative and CXCR3-positive naive CD8 T cells. This CDR3 has 13 amino acids. Germline assignment: CDR1 SEHNR and CDR2 FQNEAQ (reference sequence). UMI-labeled 5' RACE yielded the TRB cDNA libraries. TCRdb reanalyzed the 5' RACE reads, giving one entry per CDR3 protein sequence and no DNA. The sample includes 37,000 or so distinct CDR3 sequences. The TCR sequence derives from a human donor in good health. Some clones in this sample may be carry-over from other donors' samples. The gene calls are TRBV7-9 and TRBJ2-7; as DNA is missing, the TRBD1 call by TCRdb cannot be tested. The sample taken for sequencing was memory CD8+ T cells from blood. CDR3 loop: CASSTRPFYEQYF.